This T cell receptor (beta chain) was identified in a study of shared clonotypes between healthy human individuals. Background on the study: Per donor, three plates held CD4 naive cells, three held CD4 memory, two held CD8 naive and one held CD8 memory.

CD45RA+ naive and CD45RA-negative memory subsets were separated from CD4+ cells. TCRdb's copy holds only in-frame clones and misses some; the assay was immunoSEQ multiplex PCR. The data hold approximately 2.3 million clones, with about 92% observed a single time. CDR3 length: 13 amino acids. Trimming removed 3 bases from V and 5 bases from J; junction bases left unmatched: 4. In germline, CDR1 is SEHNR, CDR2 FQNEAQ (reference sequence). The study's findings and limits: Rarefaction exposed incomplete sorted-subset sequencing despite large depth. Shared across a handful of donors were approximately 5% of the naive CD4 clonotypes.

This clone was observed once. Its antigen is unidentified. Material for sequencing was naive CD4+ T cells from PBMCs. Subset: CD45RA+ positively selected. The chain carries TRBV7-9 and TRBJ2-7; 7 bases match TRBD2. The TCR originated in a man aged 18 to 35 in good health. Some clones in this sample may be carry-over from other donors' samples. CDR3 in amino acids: CASSFQGGNEQYF. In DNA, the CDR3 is TGTGCCAGCAGCTTCCAGGGAGGGAACGAGCAGTACTTC.